The clone carrying this TCR beta chain was found many times. The antigen is undetermined. Libraries for TCR beta were made by quantitative 5'-RACE with molecular barcodes. Using its own MiXCR run on the 5' RACE reads, TCRdb lists one record per CDR3 protein. The table has tens of thousands of distinct CDR3 sequences, approximately 10% seen once; the top ten hold 1.3% to 1.5%. The germline V gene encodes CDR1 DFQATT and CDR2 SNEGSKA (reference sequence). J was trimmed by 7 bases and V by 5 bases; bases with no gene match: 5. The CDR3 extends over 13 amino acids. The data derive from a study of CD8 T cells in ankylosing spondylitis. Study observations and caveats: Previous work reported some of these motif variants in the synovial fluid and blood of reactive arthritis. Clones linked to disease, bearing a CD8+ phenotype, were relatively rare in peripheral blood. Ankylosing spondylitis blood seemed to carry a telltale TCR beta motif made of several highly homologous variants.

The rearrangement links TRBV20-1 to TRBJ2-1; 10 positions agree with TRBD2. The sequencing sample was made of blood, either unsorted or a sorted T cell fraction (not recorded which). This receptor was identified in a male donor with ankylosing spondylitis or in good health (not recorded which). In nucleotides, the CDR3 is TGCAGTGCTCTAGCGGGGGCTCCTAATGAGCAGTTCTTC. Amino acids: CSALAGAPNEQFF.